The 6 T cell receptor beta chains below were found in one sample sequenced in a study of cytomegalovirus exposure and HLA in healthy donors. This PCR relied on a set of 60 Vbeta primers and 13 Jbeta primers. Profiled with immunoSEQ multiplex PCR; TCRdb holds only in-frame clones, not every one. The sample yields some 96,000 clones, 65% to 85% seen once. Sequences were obtained from PBMCs. The receptors were gathered from a woman in her sixties or seventies in good health and CMV-seropositive.

This clone showed up just once. This chain uses TRBV30 with TRBJ1-4; D unclear. The germline V gene has CDR1 GTSNPN and CDR2 SVGIG (reference sequence). Trimming pared 4 bases from V and 8 bases from J, leaving 8 bases between. The CDR3 is 11 residues long. CDR3: CAWTAGEKLFF. The CDR3 DNA reads TGTGCCTGGACAGCGGGAGAAAAACTGTTTTTT.

The chain joins TRBV5-1 to TRBJ2-1; D is perhaps TRBD2 (5 bases). The V gene lost 3 bases and the J gene lost 4 bases, with 8 bases spanning the gap. The CDR3 loop spans 13 amino acids. Germline loops: CDR1 SGHRS, CDR2 YFSETQ. CDR3 DNA sequence: TGCGCCAGCAGCTCCCGCGGGTACAATGAGCAGTTCTTC. Translated, it gives CASSSRGYNEQFF.

The rearrangement links TRBV19 to TRBJ1-4; 9 bases align to TRBD1. Trimming removed 7 bases from V and 6 bases from J; junction bases left unmatched: 9. The CDR3 has 15 amino acids. Germline CDR1 LNHDA, CDR2 SQIVND (reference sequence). CDR3 amino acids: CASNTPGQGDEKLFF. The CDR3 nucleotides read TGTGCCAGTAACACACCGGGACAGGGAGATGAAAAACTGTTTTTT.

This chain uses TRBV6-5 with TRBJ1-2; a weak D match, TRBD1 (5 bases). This CDR3 spans 15 amino acids. Germline CDR1 MNHEY, CDR2 SVGAGI. V was cut by 2 bases and J by 4 bases, with 14 bases left in between. The CDR3 loop reads CASSYTPTVAYGYTF. CDR3 sequence (DNA): TGTGCCAGCAGTTACACACCGACAGTCGCCTATGGCTACACCTTC.

V usage is TRBV28 and J usage is TRBJ1-1; D uncertain. This CDR3 is 14 amino acids long. Per the germline V gene, CDR1 is MDHEN and CDR2 is SYDVKM. V lost 7 bases, J lost 1 base, and 13 bases lay in between. The CDR3 loop is CASTQRRRNTEAFF. The DNA of the CDR3 is TGTGCCAGCACCCAGCGGAGGCGGAACACTGAAGCTTTCTTT.

V gene TRBV23-1 combines with J gene TRBJ1-5, with D tentatively TRBD1 (5 bases). TRBV23-1 counts as an open reading frame of uncertain function. The CDR3 is made up of 16 amino acids. V was trimmed by 0 bases and J by 6 bases, leaving 15 bases between them. CDR3 amino acids: CASSQSYRSPSQPQHF. The DNA for the CDR3 is TGCGCCAGCAGTCAATCGTACAGGTCTCCCTCTCAGCCCCAGCATTTT.